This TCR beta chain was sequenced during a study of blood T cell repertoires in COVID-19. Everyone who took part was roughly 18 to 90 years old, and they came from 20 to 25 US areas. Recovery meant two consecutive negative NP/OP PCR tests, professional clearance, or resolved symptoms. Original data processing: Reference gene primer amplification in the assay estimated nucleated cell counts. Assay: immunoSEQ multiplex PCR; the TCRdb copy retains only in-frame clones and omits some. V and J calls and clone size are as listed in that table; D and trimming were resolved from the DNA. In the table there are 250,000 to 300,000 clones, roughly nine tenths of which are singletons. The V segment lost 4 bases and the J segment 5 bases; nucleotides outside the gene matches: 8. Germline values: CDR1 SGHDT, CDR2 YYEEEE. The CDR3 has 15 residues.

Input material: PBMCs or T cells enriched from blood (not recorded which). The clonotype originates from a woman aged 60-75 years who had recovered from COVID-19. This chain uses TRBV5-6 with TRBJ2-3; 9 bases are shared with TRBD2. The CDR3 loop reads CASSPRIAGVDTQYF. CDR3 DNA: TGTGCCAGCAGCCCTCGGATAGCGGGAGTAGATACGCAGTATTTT.